Listed below are T cell receptor beta chains from one sample, sequenced in a study of blood T cell repertoires in COVID-19. The method was immunoSEQ multiplex PCR; TCRdb's version includes in-frame clones alone and lacks a portion of them. The sample shows under 250,000 clones, around 86% of them seen only once. Sequencing input: peripheral blood. These receptors were taken from a woman aged 70 to 79 with active or convalescent COVID-19. CDR3s include the opening cysteine and the closing phenylalanine or tryptophan. Each record gives: D gene, clone size, V gene, J gene, CDR3 length, CDR3 protein, CDR3 DNA. A D gene is named only where the DNA matches it firmly. For some rows the clone size is stated as once, few or many, or as a class when expanded; others skip it.

d_call: TRBD1; clone_size: NA; v_call: TRBV6-6; j_call: TRBJ1-6; cdr3_length: 15; cdr3_aa: CASSYSTGRVTPLHF; cdr3_nt: TGTGCCAGCAGCTATTCGACAGGGCGGGTGACACCCCTCCACTTT
d_call: TRBD1; clone_size: NA; v_call: TRBV7-9; j_call: TRBJ1-1; cdr3_length: 16; cdr3_aa: CASSFPKSDRGVEAFF; cdr3_nt: TGTGCCAGCAGCTTCCCTAAGTCCGACAGGGGGGTTGAAGCTTTCTTT
d_call: NA; clone_size: NA; v_call: TRBV19; j_call: TRBJ1-5; cdr3_length: 12; cdr3_aa: CASSNSIEPQHF; cdr3_nt: TGTGCCAGTAGTAACTCGATAGAGCCCCAGCATTTT
d_call: NA; clone_size: NA; v_call: TRBV6-5; j_call: TRBJ1-1; cdr3_length: 15; cdr3_aa: CASSSPGAPNTEAFF; cdr3_nt: TGTGCCAGCAGTTCCCCAGGGGCCCCGAACACTGAAGCTTTCTTT
d_call: TRBD1; clone_size: few; v_call: TRBV19; j_call: TRBJ1-4; cdr3_length: 14; cdr3_aa: CASKGGATREKLFF; cdr3_nt: TGTGCCAGTAAAGGGGGCGCGACTCGAGAAAAACTGTTTTTT
d_call: NA; clone_size: NA; v_call: TRBV12-3/TRBV12-4; j_call: TRBJ2-7; cdr3_length: 13; cdr3_aa: CASRPTGSYEQYF; cdr3_nt: TGTGCCAGCAGACCTACAGGTTCCTACGAGCAGTACTTC
d_call: TRBD2; clone_size: NA; v_call: TRBV19; j_call: TRBJ2-4; cdr3_length: 16; cdr3_aa: CASRSLAGGIKNIQYF; cdr3_nt: TGTGCCAGTCGTAGTCTAGCGGGGGGGATCAAAAACATTCAGTACTTC
d_call: NA; clone_size: NA; v_call: TRBV28; j_call: TRBJ1-5; cdr3_length: 13; cdr3_aa: CASNSGSGQPQHF; cdr3_nt: TGTGCCAGCAACTCGGGGTCGGGGCAGCCCCAGCATTTT
d_call: TRBD1; clone_size: NA; v_call: TRBV10-3; j_call: TRBJ2-7; cdr3_length: 15; cdr3_aa: CAISGGTGTIYEQYF; cdr3_nt: TGTGCCATCAGTGGTGGGACAGGGACCATCTACGAGCAGTACTTC
d_call: NA; clone_size: NA; v_call: TRBV15; j_call: TRBJ1-3; cdr3_length: 16; cdr3_aa: CATSRGDGSSGNTIYF; cdr3_nt: TGTGCCACCAGCAGAGGTGATGGGAGCTCTGGAAACACCATATATTTT
d_call: NA; clone_size: NA; v_call: TRBV15; j_call: TRBJ1-2; cdr3_length: 13; cdr3_aa: CATSGPWFNGYTF; cdr3_nt: TGTGCCACCAGCGGGCCTTGGTTTAATGGCTACACCTTC
d_call: TRBD1; clone_size: NA; v_call: TRBV4-3; j_call: TRBJ1-2; cdr3_length: 16; cdr3_aa: CASSQEGQGATYGYTF; cdr3_nt: TGCGCCAGCAGCCAAGAAGGACAGGGGGCGACCTATGGCTACACCTTC